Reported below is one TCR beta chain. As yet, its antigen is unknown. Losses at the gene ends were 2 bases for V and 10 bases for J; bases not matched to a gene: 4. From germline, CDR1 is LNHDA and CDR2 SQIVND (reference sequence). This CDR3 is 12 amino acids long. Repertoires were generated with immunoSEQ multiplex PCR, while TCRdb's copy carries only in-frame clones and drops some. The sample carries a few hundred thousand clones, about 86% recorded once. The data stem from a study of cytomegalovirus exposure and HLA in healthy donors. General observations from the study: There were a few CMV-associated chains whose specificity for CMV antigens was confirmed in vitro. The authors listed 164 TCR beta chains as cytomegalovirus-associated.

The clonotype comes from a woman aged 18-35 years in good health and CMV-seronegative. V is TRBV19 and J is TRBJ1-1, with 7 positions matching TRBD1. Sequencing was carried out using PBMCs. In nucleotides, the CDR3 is TGTGCCAGTAGTATAACAGGGGTGCGAGCTTTCTTT. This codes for CASSITGVRAFF.